This T cell receptor (beta chain) was obtained from a study of T cells in Graves' hyperthyroidism and ophthalmopathy. Study-level background: Before any treatment, at initial diagnosis, peripheral blood was collected.

From RNA transcripts, TCR beta CDR3 regions were amplified. TCR CDR3 regions were first amplified by RT-PCR with HTBI primers. MiXCR, applied by TCRdb to the multiplex PCR reads, yields one record per CDR3 protein. This sample has a few hundred thousand distinct CDR3 sequences, with approximately 15% found just once. About this clonotype: Its antigen is not identified.

Study conclusions and caveats: Blood also showed most of the thyroid clonotypes that were expanded above 0.001.

V lost 5 bases to trimming and J lost 7 bases; unmatched junction nucleotides: 7. This CDR3 has 16 amino acids. In germline, CDR1 is ENHRY, CDR2 SYGVKD. Material for sequencing was blood. The chain joins TRBV10-3 to TRBJ2-1; 14 nucleotides line up with TRBD2. The TCR sequence derives from a woman in her 40s with Graves' ophthalmopathy. Here the CDR3 DNA reads TGTGCCATCAGTCGGACTAGCGGGGGGAATGAGAATGAGCAGTTCTTC. The encoded protein is CAISRTSGGNENEQFF.